Below are 5 T cell receptor beta chains sequenced from a single sample in a study of shared clonotypes between healthy human individuals. Measured with immunoSEQ multiplex PCR; TCRdb has only the in-frame clones, and not every one. Here the sample spans hundreds of thousands of clones, about 74% being singletons. Sequenced: memory CD4+ T cells sorted from blood. Stated subset: CD45RA-negative fraction. These receptors were taken from a woman in her twenties or thirties in good health.

The chain couples TRBV7-6 to TRBJ2-3; perhaps TRBD2 as D (5 bases). The V end lost 1 base, the J end lost 0 bases, and 11 bases lay between the germline ends. Germline V gene sequence: CDR1 SGHVS, CDR2 FNYEAQ. There are 16 residues in the CDR3. The CDR3 DNA reads as TGTGCCAGCAGCTTAGAGTCGCGGGCCAGCACAGATACGCAGTATTTT. It specifies CASSLESRASTDTQYF.

The chain combines TRBV28 with TRBJ2-2, with 11 nucleotides matching TRBD2. Per germline, CDR1 MDHEN and CDR2 SYDVKM. The CDR3 consists of 17 residues. Trimming at V came to 3 bases and at J to 3 bases, leaving 6 bases not matched to a gene. The CDR3 DNA reads as TGTGCCAGCAGTTTGGCCCGGACTAGCGGGTACACCGGGGAGCTGTTTTTT. Its protein product is CASSLARTSGYTGELFF.

CDR3 region: CASSYGGTNEKLFF. The CDR3 DNA reads as TGTGCCAGCAGCTATGGAGGAACTAATGAAAAACTGTTTTTT. This chain links TRBV6-1 with TRBJ1-4; D ambiguous. V was shortened by 6 bases and J by 1 base, with 9 bases between the two germline ends. CDR3 length: 14 residues. The germline V gene has CDR1 MNHNS and CDR2 SASEGT.

This clone was observed a handful of times. Other DNA sequences in this specimen translate into the identical CDR3. The chain links TRBV6-1 to TRBJ2-2, with D perhaps given as TRBD1 or TRBD2 (6 bases each). CDR3 length: 14 residues. Germline CDR1 reads MNHNS; CDR2 reads SASEGT. Trimming pared 3 bases from V and 6 bases from J, leaving 11 bases between. The CDR3 protein is CASSDRGPAGELFF. The CDR3 DNA follows: TGTGCCAGCAGTGACCGGGGGCCAGCCGGGGAGCTGTTTTTT.

This clone was observed a few times. The rearrangement uses TRBV4-1 and TRBJ2-1; 10 nucleotides agree with TRBD2. Per the germline V gene, CDR1 is MGHRA and CDR2 is YSYEKL. The CDR3 has 14 residues. V lost 2 bases, J lost 16 bases, and 11 bases stayed unmatched. In DNA form, the CDR3 reads TGCGCCAGCAGCCAACCAAACCTAGCGGGAGTTCCATTCTTC. It codes for CASSQPNLAGVPFF.